The 11 T cell receptor beta chains below were found in one sample sequenced in a study of blood T cell repertoires in COVID-19. Libraries were prepared by immunoSEQ multiplex PCR; TCRdb keeps only in-frame clonotypes and omits some of them. This table has roughly 220,000 clones, around 80% appearing once. Specimen: peripheral blood. The receptors were gathered from a woman in her seventies with acute or convalescent COVID-19.

The V call is TRBV18, the J call TRBJ1-2; TRBD1 matches 7 bases. V gave up 2 bases and J gave up 2 bases; unmatched junction bases: 2. The CDR3 loop spans 14 amino acids. Germline lookup yields CDR1 KGHSH and CDR2 LQKENI. This CDR3 reads CASSPGQVNYGYTF. The DNA for the CDR3 is TGTGCCAGCTCACCAGGACAGGTGAACTATGGCTACACCTTC. The whole variable domain, remainder taken from reference TRBV18 and TRBJ1-2, is NAGVMQNPRHLVRRRGQEARLRCSPMKGHSHVYWYRQLPEEGLKFMVYLQKENIIDESGMPKERFSAEFPKEGPSILRIQQVVRGDSAAYFCASSPGQVNYGYTFGSGTRLTVV.

For this clone: The same CDR3 arises from other DNA sequences in this sample as well. The CDR3 reads CASSISNEQFF. The CDR3 DNA reads TGTGCCAGTAGTATTTCGAATGAGCAGTTCTTC. The V and J genes are TRBV19 and TRBJ2-1, with no clear D. The CDR3 is 11 amino acids. The V gene's germline CDR1 is LNHDA and CDR2 SQIVND (reference sequence). Trimming pared 3 bases from V and 7 bases from J, leaving 4 bases between.

The genes are TRBV7-3 and TRBJ2-3; the D is unclear. CDR1 is SGHTA and CDR2 is FQGTGA in the germline V gene. Trimming left V 1 base short and J 4 bases short, with 9 bases between. The CDR3 runs 14 residues. As DNA, the CDR3 is TGTGCCAGCAGCTTAATGCGCGGCGCAGATACGCAGTATTTT. Residues: CASSLMRGADTQYF. Full variable domain (remainder filled in from reference TRBV7-3 and TRBJ2-3): GAGVSQTPSNKVTEKGKYVELRCDPISGHTALYWYRQSLGQGPEFLIYFQGTGAADDSGLPNDRFFAVRPEGSVSTLKIQRTERGDSAVYLCASSLMRGADTQYFGPGTRLTVL.

The CDR3 coding sequence is TGCGCCAGCAGCTTGATGGCGAACACTGAAGCTTTCTTT. Amino acid sequence: CASSLMANTEAFF. The chain is built from TRBV5-1 and TRBJ1-1; D is unclear. The CDR3 is 13 amino acids. Germline CDR1 reads SGHRS; CDR2 reads YFSETQ. V was clipped by 1 base and J by 1 base, with 5 bases between them.

The rearrangement uses TRBV7-2 and TRBJ2-3; 7 nucleotides match TRBD2. CDR1 is SGHTA, CDR2 FQGNSA, per germline. V shed 6 bases, J shed 4 bases, and the junction held 7 bases outside the gene matches. This CDR3 is built from 14 residues. The CDR3 nucleotides read TGTGCCAGCAGAGCGGGCGGGAGCGCAGATACGCAGTATTTT. Amino acids: CASRAGGSADTQYF.

V is TRBV28 and J is TRBJ1-2, with 8 bases lining up with TRBD1. Germline CDR1 reads MDHEN; CDR2 reads SYDVKM. The CDR3 extends over 15 amino acids. With 6 bases clipped from V and 4 bases from J, the junction kept 10 bases outside the gene matches. The CDR3 nucleotides read TGTGCCAGCAGCCTGAACACAGGGGGATCCTATGGCTACACCTTC. It codes for CASSLNTGGSYGYTF.

The chain uses TRBV18 and TRBJ2-1; 7 bases are a match to TRBD2. CDR3 length: 16 residues. The germline V gene encodes CDR1 KGHSH and CDR2 LQKENI. The junction had 2 bases not matched to a gene; V was cut back by 0 bases and J by 0 bases. In DNA form, the CDR3 reads TGTGCCAGCTCACCACCGGGAGGGGCCTCCTACAATGAGCAGTTCTTC. It translates to CASSPPGGASYNEQFF. The complete variable domain, with remaining parts taken from reference TRBV18 and TRBJ2-1, reads NAGVMQNPRHLVRRRGQEARLRCSPMKGHSHVYWYRQLPEEGLKFMVYLQKENIIDESGMPKERFSAEFPKEGPSILRIQQVVRGDSAAYFCASSPPGGASYNEQFFGPGTRLTVL.

This chain uses TRBV6-1 with TRBJ1-4, with D possibly being TRBD1 (5 bases). CDR1 is MNHNS, CDR2 SASEGT, per germline. The CDR3 loop spans 16 amino acids. V dropped 0 bases and J dropped 4 bases, with 12 bases sitting between them. The CDR3 spells CASSEAAGHLNEKLFF. CDR3 bases: TGTGCCAGCAGTGAAGCAGCAGGGCACCTTAATGAAAAACTGTTTTTT.

V gene TRBV6-6 combines with J gene TRBJ1-5; D gene uncertain. The germline gives CDR1 MNHNY, CDR2 SVGAGI (reference sequence). The CDR3 has 14 amino acids. Trimming shortened V by 2 bases and J by 4 bases, and 9 bases separated the two germline ends. The DNA of the CDR3 is TGTGCCAGCAGTTACCCCGAGGAGAATCAGCCCCAGCATTTT. Its protein is CASSYPEENQPQHF.

This chain links TRBV19 with TRBJ2-3, with 12 bases matching TRBD2. The CDR3 loop spans 17 amino acids. Germline V gene sequence: CDR1 LNHDA, CDR2 SQIVND (reference sequence). V gave up 5 bases and J gave up 1 base; unmatched junction bases: 7. CDR3 sequence (DNA): TGTGCCAGTAGTCCTGGACTAGCGGGATCCCGCACAGATACGCAGTATTTT. Translated, it gives CASSPGLAGSRTDTQYF. Filled out from reference TRBV19 and TRBJ2-3, the complete variable domain reads DGGITQSPKYLFRKEGQNVTLSCEQNLNHDAMYWYRQDPGQGLRLIYYSQIVNDFQKGDIAEGYSVSREKKESFPLTVTSAQKNPTAFYLCASSPGLAGSRTDTQYFGPGTRLTVL.

The rearrangement links TRBV18 to TRBJ1-1, with 8 bases aligning to TRBD1. Germline V CDR1 and CDR2: KGHSH, LQKENI. V gave up 0 bases and J gave up 4 bases; unmatched junction bases: 10. This CDR3 contains 17 residues. CDR3 protein: CASSPPRQPGGLTEAFF. DNA for the CDR3: TGTGCCAGCTCACCACCCCGTCAGCCAGGGGGCCTCACTGAAGCTTTCTTT.